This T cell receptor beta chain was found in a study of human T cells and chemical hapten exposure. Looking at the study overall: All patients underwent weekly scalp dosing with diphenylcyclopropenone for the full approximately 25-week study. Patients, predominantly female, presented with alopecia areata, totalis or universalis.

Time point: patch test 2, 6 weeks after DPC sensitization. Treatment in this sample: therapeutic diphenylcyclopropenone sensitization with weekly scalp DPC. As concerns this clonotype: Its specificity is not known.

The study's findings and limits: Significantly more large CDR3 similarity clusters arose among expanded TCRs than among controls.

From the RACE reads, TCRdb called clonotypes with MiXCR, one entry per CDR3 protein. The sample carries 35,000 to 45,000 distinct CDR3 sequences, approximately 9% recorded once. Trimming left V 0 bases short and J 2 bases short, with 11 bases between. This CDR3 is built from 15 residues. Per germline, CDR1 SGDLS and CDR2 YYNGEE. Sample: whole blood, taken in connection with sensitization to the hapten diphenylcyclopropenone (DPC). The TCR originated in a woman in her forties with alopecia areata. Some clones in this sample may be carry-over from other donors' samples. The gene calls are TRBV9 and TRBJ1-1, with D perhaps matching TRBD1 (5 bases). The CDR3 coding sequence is TGTGCCAGCAGCGTAGGAGGCAGGGACAACACTGAAGCTTTCTTT. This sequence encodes CASSVGGRDNTEAFF.